Given below is one T cell receptor beta chain in context. Antigen specificity is unknown. The data derive from a study of PD-1 blockade in classical Hodgkin lymphoma. Study information: The study gave patients nivolumab 3 mg/kg intravenously every 2 weeks.

Sequencing used immunoSEQ multiplex PCR; TCRdb keeps in-frame clones, though not all of them. Among about 94,000 clones listed, roughly 89% were seen once. Study findings and constraints: Newly diagnosed patients reportedly trailed healthy donors in baseline TCR diversity.

The CDR3 loop spans 18 amino acids. J lost 0 bases, V lost 7 bases, and 11 bases had no gene match. Germline V CDR1 and CDR2: WSHSY, SAAADI. Each patient relapsed following autologous stem cell transplantation, and prior brentuximab vedotin exposure differed. Patients had relapsed/refractory classical Hodgkin lymphoma with complete response, partial response or progressive disease as best response. The source material was peripheral blood mononuclear cells (PBMCs), sampled before the second cycle of nivolumab. The chain couples TRBV10-2 to TRBJ1-5; 11 bases line up with TRBD1. This TCR was sampled from a human donor with classical Hodgkin lymphoma. This chain's CDR3 is CASTLPGQGGDSNQPQHF. As DNA, the CDR3 is TGCGCCAGCACTCTCCCGGGACAGGGGGGAGATAGCAATCAGCCCCAGCATTTT.